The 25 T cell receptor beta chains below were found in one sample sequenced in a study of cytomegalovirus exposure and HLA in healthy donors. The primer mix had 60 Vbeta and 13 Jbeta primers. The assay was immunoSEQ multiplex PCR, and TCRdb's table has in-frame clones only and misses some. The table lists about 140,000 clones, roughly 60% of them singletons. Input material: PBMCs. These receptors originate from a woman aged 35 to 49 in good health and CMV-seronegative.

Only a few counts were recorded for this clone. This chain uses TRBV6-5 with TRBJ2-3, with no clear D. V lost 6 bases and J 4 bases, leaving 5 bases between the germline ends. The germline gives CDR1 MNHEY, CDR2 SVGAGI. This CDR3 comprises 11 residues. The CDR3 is CASSDSDTQYF. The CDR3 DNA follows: TGTGCCAGCAGCGACTCAGATACGCAGTATTTT.

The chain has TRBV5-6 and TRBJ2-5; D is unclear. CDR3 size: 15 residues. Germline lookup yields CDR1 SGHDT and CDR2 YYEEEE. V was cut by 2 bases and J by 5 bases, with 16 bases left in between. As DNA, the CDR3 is TGTGCCAGCAGCTTAAAGGTTGGAGTCTCGGAGACCCAGTACTTC. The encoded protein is CASSLKVGVSETQYF.

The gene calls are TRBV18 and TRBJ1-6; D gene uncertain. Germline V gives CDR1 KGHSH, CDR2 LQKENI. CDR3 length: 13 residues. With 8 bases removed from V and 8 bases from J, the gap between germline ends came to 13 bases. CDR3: CASKGDSHSPLHF. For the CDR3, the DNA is TGTGCCAGCAAAGGAGATTCCCATTCACCCCTCCACTTT.

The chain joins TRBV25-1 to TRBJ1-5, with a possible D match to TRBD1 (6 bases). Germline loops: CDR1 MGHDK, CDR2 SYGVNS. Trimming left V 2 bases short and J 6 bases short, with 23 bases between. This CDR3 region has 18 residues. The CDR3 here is CASSEDFGPTGEIQPQHF. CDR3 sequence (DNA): TGTGCCAGCAGTGAAGATTTCGGGCCGACAGGAGAAATTCAGCCCCAGCATTTT.

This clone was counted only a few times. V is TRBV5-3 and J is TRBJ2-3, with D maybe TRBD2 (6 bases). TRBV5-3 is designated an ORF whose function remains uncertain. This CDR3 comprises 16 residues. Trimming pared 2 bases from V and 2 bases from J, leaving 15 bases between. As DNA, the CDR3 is TGTGCCAGAAGCTTTAGTTGGAGGGGAGTCACAGATACGCAGTATTTT. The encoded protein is CARSFSWRGVTDTQYF.

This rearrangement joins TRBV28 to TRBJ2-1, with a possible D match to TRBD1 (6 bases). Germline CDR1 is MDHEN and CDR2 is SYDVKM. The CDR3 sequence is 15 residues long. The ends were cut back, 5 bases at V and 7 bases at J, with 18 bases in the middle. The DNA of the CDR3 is TGTGCCAGCAGTCCCATCCGACAGGTTTTAAATGAGCAGTTCTTC. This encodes CASSPIRQVLNEQFF.

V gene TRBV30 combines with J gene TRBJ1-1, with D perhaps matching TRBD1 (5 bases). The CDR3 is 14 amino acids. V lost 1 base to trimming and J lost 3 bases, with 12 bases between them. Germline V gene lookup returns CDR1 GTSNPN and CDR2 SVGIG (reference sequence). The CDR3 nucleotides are TGTGCCTGGAGTGATGACAGATTGGACACTGAAGCTTTCTTT. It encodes CAWSDDRLDTEAFF.

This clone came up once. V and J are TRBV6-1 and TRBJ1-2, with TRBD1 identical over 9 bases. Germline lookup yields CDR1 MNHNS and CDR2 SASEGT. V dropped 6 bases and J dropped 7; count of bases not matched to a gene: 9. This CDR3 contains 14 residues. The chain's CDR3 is CASRPGQGKGGYTF. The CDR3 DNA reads TGTGCCAGCAGGCCGGGACAGGGTAAGGGTGGCTACACCTTC.

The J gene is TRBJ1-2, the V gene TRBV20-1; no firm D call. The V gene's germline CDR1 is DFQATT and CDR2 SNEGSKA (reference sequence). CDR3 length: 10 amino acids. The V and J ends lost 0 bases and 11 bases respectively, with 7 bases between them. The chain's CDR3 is CSAREGGYTF. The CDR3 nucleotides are TGCAGTGCTAGAGAGGGCGGGTACACCTTC.

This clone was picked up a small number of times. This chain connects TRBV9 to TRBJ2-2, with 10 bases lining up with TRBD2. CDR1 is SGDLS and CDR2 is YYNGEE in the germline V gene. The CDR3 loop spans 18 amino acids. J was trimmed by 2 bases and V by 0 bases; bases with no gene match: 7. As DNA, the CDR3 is TGTGCCAGCAGCGTAGCTCTAGCGGGGGCCCTAAACACCGGGGAGCTGTTTTTT. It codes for CASSVALAGALNTGELFF. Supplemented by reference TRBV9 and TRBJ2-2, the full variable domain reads DSGVTQTPKHLITATGQRVTLRCSPRSGDLSVYWYQQSLDQGLQFLIQYYNGEERAKGNILERFSAQQFPDLHSELNLSSLELGDSALYFCASSVALAGALNTGELFFGEGSRLTVL.

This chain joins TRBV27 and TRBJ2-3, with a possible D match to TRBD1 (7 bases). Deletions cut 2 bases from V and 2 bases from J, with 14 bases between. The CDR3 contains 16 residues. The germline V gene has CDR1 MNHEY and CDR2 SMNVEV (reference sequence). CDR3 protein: CASSLQSGGHTDTQYF. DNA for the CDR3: TGTGCCAGCAGTTTACAATCAGGGGGGCACACAGATACGCAGTATTTT.

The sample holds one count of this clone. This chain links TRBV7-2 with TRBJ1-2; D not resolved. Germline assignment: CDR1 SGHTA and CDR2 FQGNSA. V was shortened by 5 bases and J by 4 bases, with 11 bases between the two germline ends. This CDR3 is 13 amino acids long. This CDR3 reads CASSAGPPYGYTF. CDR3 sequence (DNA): TGTGCCAGCAGCGCGGGCCCGCCCTATGGCTACACCTTC.

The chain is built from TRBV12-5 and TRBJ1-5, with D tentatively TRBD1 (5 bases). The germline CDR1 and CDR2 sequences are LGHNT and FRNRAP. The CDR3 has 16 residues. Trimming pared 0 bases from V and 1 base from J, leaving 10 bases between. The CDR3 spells CASGLVLGGSNQPQHF. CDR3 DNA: TGTGCTAGTGGTTTGGTATTGGGGGGAAGCAATCAGCCCCAGCATTTT.

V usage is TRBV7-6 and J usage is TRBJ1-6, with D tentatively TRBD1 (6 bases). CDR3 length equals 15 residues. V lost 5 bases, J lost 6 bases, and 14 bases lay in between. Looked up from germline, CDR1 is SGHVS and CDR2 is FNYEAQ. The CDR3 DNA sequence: TGTGCCAGCAGCCCACGGACAGCTCTTAATTCACCCCTCCACTTT. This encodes CASSPRTALNSPLHF.

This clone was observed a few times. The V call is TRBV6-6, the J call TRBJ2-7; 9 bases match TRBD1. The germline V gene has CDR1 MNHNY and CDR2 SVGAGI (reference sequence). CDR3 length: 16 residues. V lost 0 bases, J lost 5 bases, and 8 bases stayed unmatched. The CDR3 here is CASSYSTGGSGDEQYF. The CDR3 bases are TGTGCCAGCAGTTACTCTACAGGGGGCAGCGGTGACGAGCAGTACTTC.

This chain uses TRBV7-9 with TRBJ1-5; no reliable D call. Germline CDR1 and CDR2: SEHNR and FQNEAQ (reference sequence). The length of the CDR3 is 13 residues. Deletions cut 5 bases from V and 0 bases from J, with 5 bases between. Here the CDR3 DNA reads TGTGCCAGCAGCGGCCTTAGCAATCAGCCCCAGCATTTT. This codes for CASSGLSNQPQHF. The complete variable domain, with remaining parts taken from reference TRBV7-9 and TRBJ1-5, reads DTGVSQNPRHKITKRGQNVTFRCDPISEHNRLYWYRQTLGQGPEFLTYFQNEAQLEKSRLLSDRFSAERPKGSFSTLEIQRTEQGDSAMYLCASSGLSNQPQHFGDGTRLSIL.

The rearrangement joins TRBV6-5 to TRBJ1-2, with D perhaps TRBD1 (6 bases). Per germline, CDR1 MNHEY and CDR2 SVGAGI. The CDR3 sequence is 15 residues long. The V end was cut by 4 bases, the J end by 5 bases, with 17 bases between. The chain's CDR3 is CASSSQPSGQYGYTF. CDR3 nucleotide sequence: TGTGCCAGCAGTTCTCAGCCCTCGGGACAATATGGCTACACCTTC.

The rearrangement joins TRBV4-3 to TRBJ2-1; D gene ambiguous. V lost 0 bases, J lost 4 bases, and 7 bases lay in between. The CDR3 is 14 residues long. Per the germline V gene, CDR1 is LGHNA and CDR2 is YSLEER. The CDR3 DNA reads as TGCGCCAGCAGCCAAGAAAGCATTTACAATGAGCAGTTCTTC. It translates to CASSQESIYNEQFF.

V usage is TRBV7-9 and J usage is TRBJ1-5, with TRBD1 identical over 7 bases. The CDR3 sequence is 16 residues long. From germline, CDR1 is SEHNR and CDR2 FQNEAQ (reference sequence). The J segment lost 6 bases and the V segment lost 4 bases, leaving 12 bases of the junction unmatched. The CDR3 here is CASSSTKGGRSQPQHF. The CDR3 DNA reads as TGTGCCAGCAGCTCAACTAAAGGGGGCCGGAGTCAGCCCCAGCATTTT.

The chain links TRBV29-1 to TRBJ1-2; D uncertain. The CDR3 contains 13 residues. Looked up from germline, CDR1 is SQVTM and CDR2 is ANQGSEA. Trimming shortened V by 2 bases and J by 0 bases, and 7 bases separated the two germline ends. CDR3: CSVEYESNYGYTF. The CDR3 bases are TGCAGCGTTGAATATGAGTCTAACTATGGCTACACCTTC.

CDR3 in DNA: TGCAGCGTTGACCGGGGTCCAAACCCAGGGGAGCTGTTTTTT. This gives the protein CSVDRGPNPGELFF. The chain joins TRBV29-1 to TRBJ2-2, with D perhaps TRBD2 (5 bases). The CDR3 consists of 14 residues. Germline CDR1 is SQVTM and CDR2 is ANQGSEA. Deletions cut 3 bases from V and 8 bases from J, with 16 bases between.

The DNA of the CDR3 is TGTGCCAGCAGCCGGGCAGGGGGCAGGGAGACCCAGTACTTC. Protein product: CASSRAGGRETQYF. The gene calls are TRBV5-4 and TRBJ2-5; 8 bases align to TRBD1. There are 14 residues in the CDR3. Germline V lookup: CDR1 SGHNT, CDR2 YYREEE (reference sequence). V gave up 4 bases and J gave up 5 bases; unmatched junction bases: 7.

The chain's CDR3 is CASSRQAYNTEAFF. DNA of the CDR3: TGCGCCAGCAGCAGACAGGCATACAACACTGAAGCTTTCTTT. V usage is TRBV4-1 and J usage is TRBJ1-1; possible D gene TRBD1, 6 bases. Deletions cut 5 bases from V and 2 bases from J, with 12 bases between. Germline V gene data show CDR1 as MGHRA and CDR2 as YSYEKL. The CDR3 extends over 14 amino acids.

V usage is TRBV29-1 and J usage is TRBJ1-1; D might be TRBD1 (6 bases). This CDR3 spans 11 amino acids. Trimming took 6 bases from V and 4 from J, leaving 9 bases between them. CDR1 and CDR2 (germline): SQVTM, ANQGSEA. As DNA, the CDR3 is TGCAGCGTGGGACATCTCACTGAAGCTTTCTTT. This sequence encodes CSVGHLTEAFF.

CDR3 nucleotides: TGTGCCAGCAGCCCTGGAACAGGGGGCTACAATGAGCAGTTCTTC. This sequence encodes CASSPGTGGYNEQFF. This rearrangement joins TRBV7-9 to TRBJ2-1; 8 nucleotides align to TRBD1. The CDR3 is 15 amino acids. V shed 5 bases and J 3 bases; nucleotides not matched to a gene: 6. From germline, CDR1 is SEHNR and CDR2 FQNEAQ (reference sequence).